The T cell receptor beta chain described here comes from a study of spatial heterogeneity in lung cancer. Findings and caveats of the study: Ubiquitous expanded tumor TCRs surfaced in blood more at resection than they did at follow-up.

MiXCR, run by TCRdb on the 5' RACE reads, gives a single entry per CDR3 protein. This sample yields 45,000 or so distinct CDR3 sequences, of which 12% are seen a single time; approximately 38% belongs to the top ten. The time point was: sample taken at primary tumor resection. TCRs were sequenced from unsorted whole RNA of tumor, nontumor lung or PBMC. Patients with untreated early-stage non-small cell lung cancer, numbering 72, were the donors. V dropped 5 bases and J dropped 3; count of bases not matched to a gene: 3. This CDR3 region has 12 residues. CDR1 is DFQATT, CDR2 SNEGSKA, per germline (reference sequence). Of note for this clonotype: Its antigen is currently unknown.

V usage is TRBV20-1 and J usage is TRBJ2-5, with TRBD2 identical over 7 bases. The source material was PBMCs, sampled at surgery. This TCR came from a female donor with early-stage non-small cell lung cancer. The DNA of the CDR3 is TGCAGTGCTGGTCTAGCGGAAGAGACCCAGTACTTC. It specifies CSAGLAEETQYF.